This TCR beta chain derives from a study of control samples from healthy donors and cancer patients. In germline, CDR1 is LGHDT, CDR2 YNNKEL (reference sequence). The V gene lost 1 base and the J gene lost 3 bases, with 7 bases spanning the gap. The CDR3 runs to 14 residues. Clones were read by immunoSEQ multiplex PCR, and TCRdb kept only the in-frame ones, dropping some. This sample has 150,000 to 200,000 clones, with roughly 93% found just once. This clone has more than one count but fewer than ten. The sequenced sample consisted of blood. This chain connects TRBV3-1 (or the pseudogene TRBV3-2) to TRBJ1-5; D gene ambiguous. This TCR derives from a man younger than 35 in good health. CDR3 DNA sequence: TGTGCCAGCAGCCAAGCAGGATACAATCAGCCCCAGCATTTT. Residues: CASSQAGYNQPQHF.